This TCR beta chain was captured by sequencing in a study of shared clonotypes between healthy human individuals. Study context: Three plates were used per donor for CD4 naive, three for CD4 memory, two for CD8 naive and one for CD8 memory. Study-wide points: Rarefaction revealed incomplete sorted-subset sequencing despite large depth. Shared clonotypes across all four donors exceeded non-shared ones in generation probability.

The method was immunoSEQ multiplex PCR; TCRdb's version includes in-frame clones alone and lacks a portion of them. Of 2 million to 2.5 million clones listed, approximately 96% are singletons. On this clone: Antigen: not known.

There are 15 residues in the CDR3. CDR1 is SGHNT and CDR2 is YYREEE in the germline V gene (reference sequence). V trimming: 3 bases; J trimming: 0 bases; junction bases outside the gene matches: 3. The specimen was naive CD4+ T cells sorted from blood. The subset is: CD45RA+ positively selected. This TCR was sampled from a man between 18 and 29 years old in good health. V usage is TRBV5-4 and J usage is TRBJ2-3; 8 bases match TRBD2. CDR3 in amino acids: CASSSLADSTDTQYF. The CDR3 bases are TGTGCCAGCAGCTCACTAGCGGATAGCACAGATACGCAGTATTTT.